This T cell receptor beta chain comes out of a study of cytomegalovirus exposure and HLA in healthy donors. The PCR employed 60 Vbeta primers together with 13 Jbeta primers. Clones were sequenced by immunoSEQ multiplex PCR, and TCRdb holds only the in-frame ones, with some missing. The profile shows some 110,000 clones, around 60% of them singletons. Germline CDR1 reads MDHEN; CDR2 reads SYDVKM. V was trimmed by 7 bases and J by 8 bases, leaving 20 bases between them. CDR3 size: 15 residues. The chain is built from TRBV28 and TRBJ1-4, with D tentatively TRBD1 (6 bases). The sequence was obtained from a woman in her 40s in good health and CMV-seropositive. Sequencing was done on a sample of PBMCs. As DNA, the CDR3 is TGTGCCAGCATCACCTTTCGGGGGGCCGGAGAAAAACTGTTTTTT. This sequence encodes CASITFRGAGEKLFF. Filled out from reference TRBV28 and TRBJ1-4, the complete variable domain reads DVKVTQSSRYLVKRTGEKVFLECVQDMDHENMFWYRQDPGLGLRLIYFSYDVKMKEKGDIPEGYSVSREKKERFSLILESASTNQTSMYLCASITFRGAGEKLFFGSGTQLSVL.